One sample yielded the 2 T cell receptor beta chains listed below, sequenced in a study of shared clonotypes between healthy human individuals. Libraries were prepared by immunoSEQ multiplex PCR; TCRdb keeps only in-frame clonotypes and omits some of them. This sample has some 2,000,000 clones, with 90% to 95% found just once. Source material: naive CD4+ T cells sorted from blood. Subset meaning: CD45RA+ positively selected. The source of these receptors is a man between 18 and 29 years old in good health.

The J gene is TRBJ1-5, the V gene TRBV28, with D unresolved. Trimming cost V 3 bases and J 7 bases, with 13 bases left between them. Germline CDR1 MDHEN, CDR2 SYDVKM. The CDR3 runs 14 residues. CDR3 nucleotides: TGTGCCAGCAGTTTTTCTGGGCAGAGGCAGCCCCAGCATTTT. Residues: CASSFSGQRQPQHF. Full variable domain (remainder filled in from reference TRBV28 and TRBJ1-5): DVKVTQSSRYLVKRTGEKVFLECVQDMDHENMFWYRQDPGLGLRLIYFSYDVKMKEKGDIPEGYSVSREKKERFSLILESASTNQTSMYLCASSFSGQRQPQHFGDGTRLSIL.

This rearrangement joins TRBV10-3 to TRBJ2-2; 7 bases fit TRBD1. The CDR3 extends over 14 amino acids. CDR1 ENHRY and CDR2 SYGVKD come from the germline V gene. V shed 4 bases, J shed 6 bases, and the junction held 5 bases outside the gene matches. CDR3 amino acids: CAISGRGQPGELFF. Here the CDR3 DNA reads TGTGCCATCAGTGGTCGGGGACAGCCCGGGGAGCTGTTTTTT.